This T cell receptor (beta chain) emerged from a study of T-cell memory formation after mild COVID-19. Study context: Largely donor-specific sequence clusters came from a couple of donors.

General study results and limits: Unconfirmed was the SARS-CoV-2 specificity of second-wave clones that peaked on day 37. Prior to infection, memory already included some responding clones, suggesting cross-reactive memory joined.

This clonotype has a handful of counts. Its antigen is not known. UMIs and sample barcodes were carried by the TCR alpha and TCR beta cDNA libraries that 5'RACE produced using constant-segment primers. MiXCR, applied by TCRdb to the 5' RACE reads, yields one record per CDR3 protein. The sample contains about 430,000 distinct CDR3 sequences, roughly 18% of which appear only once. CDR3 length: 14 amino acids. After removal of 5 bases from V and 3 bases from J, the junction contained 5 bases not matched to a gene. Germline CDR1 SGHRS, CDR2 YFSETQ. This chain uses TRBV5-1 with TRBJ2-7; TRBD1 matches at 10 bases. This receptor was taken from a man between 18 and 29 years old who had mild COVID-19 (a few samples of this study predate the infection). Cell type and time point are not known. The source material was PBMCs or a T cell subset sorted from them (not recorded which). Here the CDR3 reads CASRKDRGSYEQYF. The CDR3, as DNA: TGCGCCAGCAGGAAGGACAGGGGGAGCTACGAGCAGTACTTC.